This T cell receptor (beta chain) was identified in a study of blood T cell repertoires in COVID-19. For the study at large: In each case, the material was cDNA or gDNA derived from T cells, B-cell-depleted T cells, or PBMCs.

Across 20 to 25 US areas, participants ranged in age from about 18 to 90 years. Recovery among Cohort 3 donors was established by two negative PCRs, clearance, or symptom resolution. This CDR3 contains 14 residues. V trimming: 2 bases; J trimming: 9 bases; junction bases outside the gene matches: 8. Germline CDR1 SGHNT, CDR2 YYREEE (reference sequence). The table came from immunoSEQ multiplex PCR; TCRdb's copy has only in-frame clones and leaves some out. The sample carries under 200,000 clones, 85% to 90% recorded once. This receptor was taken from a woman aged 50 to 65 who had recovered from COVID-19. V is TRBV5-4 and J is TRBJ2-1; 7 nucleotides line up with TRBD2. The sample taken for sequencing was PBMCs or T cells enriched from blood (not recorded which). Here the CDR3 DNA reads TGTGCCAGCAGCTTAGGTGGGGGGGTAGGTGAGCAGTTCTTC. This gives the protein CASSLGGGVGEQFF.